These T cell receptor beta chains were read from a single sample in a study of blood T cell repertoires in COVID-19. Assay: immunoSEQ multiplex PCR; the TCRdb copy retains only in-frame clones and omits some. The repertoire holds roughly 250,000 clones, 75% to 90% seen once, with approximately 3.3% in the top ten. Material for sequencing was peripheral blood. The receptor set was obtained from a woman between 35 and 50 years old with acute or convalescent COVID-19. CDR3s include the opening cysteine and the closing phenylalanine or tryptophan. Fields, in order: J gene, D gene, CDR3 length, clone size, V gene, CDR3 protein, CDR3 DNA. A D gene is named only where the DNA matches it firmly. The size entry is marked missing in some rows and otherwise reads once, few, many or a size class.

TRBJ1-2 | NA | 13 | NA | TRBV7-2 | CASSTPGYYGYTF | TGTGCCAGCAGCACTCCAGGGTACTATGGCTACACCTTC
TRBJ1-2 | NA | 13 | NA | TRBV30 | CAWNIGGEDGYTF | TGTGCCTGGAATATTGGGGGGGAAGATGGCTACACCTTC
TRBJ1-2 | NA | 14 | NA | TRBV29-1 | CSVPDGGANYGYTF | TGCAGCGTACCTGATGGGGGGGCTAACTATGGCTACACCTTC
TRBJ2-3 | TRBD1 | 16 | NA | TRBV5-8 | CASSSGTGGALDTQYF | TGTGCCAGCAGCTCCGGGACAGGGGGCGCATTAGATACGCAGTATTTT
TRBJ2-3 | TRBD2 | 16 | NA | TRBV4-1 | CASSPWTSGDGDTQYF | TGCGCCAGCAGCCCGTGGACTAGCGGGGACGGTGATACGCAGTATTTT
TRBJ1-2 | TRBD1 | 12 | few | TRBV9 | CASSGTGGGYTF | TGTGCCAGCAGCGGGACAGGTGGCGGCTACACCTTC
TRBJ2-2 | NA | 13 | NA | TRBV6-5 | CASSPEVYGELFF | TGTGCCAGCAGCCCCGAGGTATACGGGGAGCTGTTTTTT
TRBJ1-2 | NA | 14 | NA | TRBV6-1 | CASSEDRVAYGYTF | TGTGCCAGCAGTGAAGACAGGGTCGCCTATGGCTACACCTTC
TRBJ2-5 | TRBD1 | 15 | NA | TRBV25-1 | CASSEQGAGQETQYF | TGTGCCAGCAGTGAACAGGGGGCCGGCCAAGAGACCCAGTACTTC
TRBJ1-5 | NA | 14 | NA | TRBV7-2 | CASSLGGGSQPQHF | TGTGCCAGCAGCTTAGGAGGGGGAAGTCAGCCCCAGCATTTT
TRBJ1-1 | NA | 14 | NA | TRBV9 | CASSLNPRDTEAFF | TGTGCCAGCAGCCTCAACCCGAGGGACACTGAAGCTTTCTTT
TRBJ2-3 | TRBD1 | 15 | NA | TRBV10-1 | CASSVGQTSTDTQYF | TGCGCCAGCAGTGTGGGACAGACTAGCACAGATACGCAGTATTTT